This TCR beta chain was sequenced during a study of response to subunit inactivated influenza vaccine. V trimming: 5 bases; J trimming: 2 bases; junction bases outside the gene matches: 11. This CDR3 comprises 15 residues. Germline V gene lookup returns CDR1 DFQATT and CDR2 SNEGSKA (reference sequence). TCRdb analysed the RT-PCR reads with MiXCR anew, one entry per CDR3 protein. This table holds 500,000 to 550,000 distinct CDR3 sequences, around 8% found once. The chain joins TRBV20-1 to TRBJ2-7, with 8 bases identical to TRBD2. Sequenced material: PBMCs from blood, taken less than 25 months after vaccination. The receptor's source is a man aged 50-75 years who received an inactivated influenza vaccine. For the CDR3, the DNA is TGCAGTGCTTTTAGCGGGACCGACCCTACCTACGAGCAGTACTTC. Its translation: CSAFSGTDPTYEQYF.